These T cell receptor beta chains were read from a single sample in a study of blood T cell repertoires in COVID-19. Produced via immunoSEQ multiplex PCR; TCRdb's table is partial and in-frame only. The data hold about 400,000 clones, with 88% observed a single time. Sequencing input: PBMCs or T cells enriched from blood (not recorded which). The receptor source for this set is a woman aged 40 to 50 with acute COVID-19. The CDR3 runs from the conserved cysteine through the conserved F or W. Fields, in order: J gene, D gene, clone size, V gene, CDR3 DNA, CDR3 protein. D genes are given only for firm matches. Only part of the rows carry a size: once, few, many, or a class if the clone is expanded.

J gene: TRBJ2-1
D gene: TRBD2
clone size: NA
V gene: TRBV18
CDR3 DNA: TGTGCCAGCTCACCCCTTGTACTAGCGGGGGGCAACAATGAGCAGTTCTTC
CDR3 protein: CASSPLVLAGGNNEQFF

J gene: TRBJ2-7
D gene: TRBD1
clone size: NA
V gene: TRBV30
CDR3 DNA: TGTGCCTGGAGTGTCGGGCCGGTCAGGGGGCCCTACGAGCAGTACTTC
CDR3 protein: CAWSVGPVRGPYEQYF

J gene: TRBJ1-2
D gene: TRBD1
clone size: NA
V gene: TRBV3-1/TRBV3-2
CDR3 DNA: TGTGCCAGCAGCCCCTTGCCGGGACAGGGAAACTATGGCTACACCTTC
CDR3 protein: CASSPLPGQGNYGYTF

J gene: TRBJ2-6
D gene: TRBD1
clone size: NA
V gene: TRBV25-1
CDR3 DNA: TGTGCCAGCAGTGCGACAGGGACGGGGGCCAACGTCCTGACTTTC
CDR3 protein: CASSATGTGANVLTF

J gene: TRBJ2-7
D gene: NA
clone size: NA
V gene: TRBV9
CDR3 DNA: TGTGCCAGCAGTTCGGGCCAGGACAACTACGAGCAGTACTTC
CDR3 protein: CASSSGQDNYEQYF

J gene: TRBJ1-1
D gene: TRBD1
clone size: NA
V gene: TRBV18
CDR3 DNA: TGTGCCAGCTCACCAGATCCTGGCGGACAGGGGACTGAAGCTTTCTTT
CDR3 protein: CASSPDPGGQGTEAFF

J gene: TRBJ1-4
D gene: NA
clone size: few
V gene: TRBV2
CDR3 DNA: TGTGCCACCAGCGCCCGGGGCGGGCGGGGGGATGAAAAACTGTTTTTT
CDR3 protein: CATSARGGRGDEKLFF

J gene: TRBJ2-1
D gene: NA
clone size: NA
V gene: TRBV5-4
CDR3 DNA: TGTGCCAGCAGCTTGGATCCGGGAAAGGGCGATGAGCAGTTCTTC
CDR3 protein: CASSLDPGKGDEQFF

J gene: TRBJ2-5
D gene: TRBD2
clone size: NA
V gene: TRBV10-3
CDR3 DNA: TGTGCCATCAGTGGAGTCGGACTAGTTGAGACCCAGTACTTC
CDR3 protein: CAISGVGLVETQYF

J gene: TRBJ2-7
D gene: TRBD1
clone size: NA
V gene: TRBV6-5
CDR3 DNA: TGTGCCAGCAACCGGGACAGCGCCCACGAGCAGTACTTC
CDR3 protein: CASNRDSAHEQYF

J gene: TRBJ2-2
D gene: TRBD1
clone size: NA
V gene: TRBV5-4
CDR3 DNA: TGTGCCAGCAGCTTGGTGGCAGGGGGCGGGACCGGGGAGCTGTTTTTT
CDR3 protein: CASSLVAGGGTGELFF

J gene: TRBJ2-1
D gene: TRBD2
clone size: many
V gene: TRBV5-1
CDR3 DNA: TGCGCCAGCAGCTCCTTCTGGACTAGCGGAGAATTCAATGAGCAGTTCTTC
CDR3 protein: CASSSFWTSGEFNEQFF

J gene: TRBJ1-2
D gene: TRBD1
clone size: NA
V gene: TRBV30
CDR3 DNA: TGTGCCTGGAGCTATGGGACAGGCCTTAACTATGGCTACACCTTC
CDR3 protein: CAWSYGTGLNYGYTF

J gene: TRBJ2-3
D gene: TRBD2
clone size: once
V gene: TRBV7-9
CDR3 DNA: TGTGCCAGCAGCCCTATCGGACTAGCCTCCTTGTATTTT
CDR3 protein: CASSPIGLASLYF

J gene: TRBJ2-3
D gene: TRBD2
clone size: NA
V gene: TRBV10-3
CDR3 DNA: TGTGCCATCAGCGGACCTGCAGCGGGGGGTGACACAGATACGCAGTATTTT
CDR3 protein: CAISGPAAGGDTDTQYF

J gene: TRBJ1-2
D gene: NA
clone size: NA
V gene: TRBV7-9
CDR3 DNA: TGTGCCAGCAGCTTAGGGACAGACCTGGGGGGCTACACCTTC
CDR3 protein: CASSLGTDLGGYTF

J gene: TRBJ1-6
D gene: NA
clone size: NA
V gene: TRBV11-2
CDR3 DNA: TGTGCCAGCAGGTCCGTCAGGGGCCCCAATTCACCCCTCCACTTT
CDR3 protein: CASRSVRGPNSPLHF

J gene: TRBJ2-1
D gene: TRBD1
clone size: NA
V gene: TRBV24-1
CDR3 DNA: TGTGCCACCAGTGTTGGGACAGGGACTTTCAATGAGCAGTTCTTC
CDR3 protein: CATSVGTGTFNEQFF